These 21 T cell receptor beta chains originate from one sample sequenced in a study of shared clonotypes between healthy human individuals. The naive CD8 fraction comprised CD45RO-negative cells positively selected for CCR7 and excluded terminally differentiated effector memory CD45RA+ cells. Profiling relied on immunoSEQ multiplex PCR, and the TCRdb table lists in-frame clones only, not all of them. The data show about 2 million clones, with roughly 94% seen just once and roughly 1% held by the top ten. Sequencing was done on a sample of naive CD8+ T cells sorted from blood. The receptors come from a young man in good health.

This chain links TRBV4-1 with TRBJ1-3, with D hard to call. Germline loops: CDR1 MGHRA, CDR2 YSYEKL. V was trimmed by 1 base and J by 8 bases, leaving 15 bases between them. This CDR3 has 15 residues. CDR3 sequence (DNA): TGCGCCAGCAGCCAAGCCGGCCTCCTTCGGGACACCATATATTTT. This gives the protein CASSQAGLLRDTIYF.

V and J are TRBV2 and TRBJ2-2; TRBD2 might be the D (6 bases). The ends were cut back, 2 bases at V and 6 bases at J, with 7 bases in the middle. Germline CDR1 SNHLY, CDR2 FYNNEI. The CDR3 runs to 13 residues. The CDR3 sequence: CASSEWGAGELFF. DNA of the CDR3: TGTGCCAGCAGTGAATGGGGGGCCGGGGAGCTGTTTTTT.

The table lists this clone with a count of one. V is TRBV27 and J is TRBJ2-2; perhaps TRBD1 as D (6 bases). CDR1 and CDR2 (germline): MNHEY, SMNVEV (reference sequence). The ends were cut back, 4 bases at V and 7 bases at J, with 19 bases in the middle. The CDR3 has 16 residues. The CDR3 sequence is CASSSGQSRGFGELFF. In nucleotides, the CDR3 is TGTGCCAGCAGTTCTGGACAGTCGAGGGGTTTCGGGGAGCTGTTTTTT.

The V and J genes are TRBV4-1 and TRBJ2-2; D gene uncertain. V lost 0 bases to trimming and J lost 6 bases, with 8 bases between them. Germline CDR1 and CDR2: MGHRA and YSYEKL. This CDR3 spans 14 amino acids. CDR3 loop: CASSQETAAGELFF. In DNA form, the CDR3 reads TGCGCCAGCAGCCAAGAAACGGCAGCCGGGGAGCTGTTTTTT.

V and J are TRBV27 and TRBJ2-7, with unresolved D. The germline V and J ends were trimmed by 6 bases and 4 bases, with 13 bases remaining between them. The CDR3 is made up of 13 amino acids. Per germline, CDR1 MNHEY and CDR2 SMNVEV (reference sequence). CDR3 sequence reads: CASRLTLEYEQYF. In nucleotides, the CDR3 is TGTGCCAGCAGGTTGACCCTGGAGTACGAGCAGTACTTC.

This chain links TRBV27 with TRBJ1-2, with D possibly being TRBD1 (6 bases). With 3 bases removed from V and 4 bases from J, the gap between germline ends came to 15 bases. Germline CDR1 reads MNHEY; CDR2 reads SMNVEV (reference sequence). This CDR3 has 15 residues. The CDR3 loop is CASSLRGDRFYGYTF. For the CDR3, the DNA is TGTGCCAGCAGTTTGCGCGGCGACAGGTTCTATGGCTACACCTTC.

V usage is TRBV29-1 and J usage is TRBJ2-5; D perhaps matches TRBD2 (6 bases). The V end lost 4 bases, the J end lost 2 bases, and 8 bases lay between the germline ends. There are 12 residues in the CDR3. Germline CDR1 is SQVTM and CDR2 is ANQGSEA. The CDR3 DNA reads as TGCAGCGTTGGGGGGGTTCAAGAGACCCAGTACTTC. Translating gives CSVGGVQETQYF. Looking up the rest from reference TRBV29-1 and TRBJ2-5 gives the full variable domain: SAVISQKPSRDICQRGTSLTIQCQVDSQVTMMFWYRQQPGQSLTLIATANQGSEATYESGFVIDKFPISRPNLTFSTLTVSNMSPEDSSIYLCSVGGVQETQYFGPGTRLLVL.

The chain carries TRBV29-1 and TRBJ2-1; weak D call: TRBD2 (6 bases). Trimming stripped 2 bases from V and 9 bases from J, with 17 bases between. The V gene's germline CDR1 is SQVTM and CDR2 ANQGSEA. CDR3 size: 14 residues. The CDR3 spells CSVEKADWGVEQFF. In nucleotides, the CDR3 is TGCAGCGTTGAAAAGGCCGATTGGGGGGTTGAGCAGTTCTTC.

This clone was seen only once. The sample contains more than one DNA sequence encoding this CDR3. The genes are TRBV7-9 and TRBJ2-1; 7 bases match TRBD1. V was pared by 6 bases and J by 1 base, with 6 bases of the junction left unmatched. Germline CDR1 SEHNR, CDR2 FQNEAQ (reference sequence). The CDR3 spans 15 residues. CDR3 region: CASSSDRNSYNEQFF. In DNA form, the CDR3 reads TGTGCCAGCAGTTCGGACAGGAATTCCTACAATGAGCAGTTCTTC.

The chain couples TRBV30 to TRBJ2-7; TRBD1 or TRBD2 may be the D gene (5 bases each). The V end lost 5 bases, the J end lost 10 bases, and 18 bases lay between the germline ends. The CDR3 loop spans 12 amino acids. CDR1 is GTSNPN, CDR2 SVGIG, per germline (reference sequence). CDR3 protein: CAWGSQTGPQYF. Written as DNA, the CDR3 is TGTGCCTGGGGAAGCCAGACGGGACCTCAGTACTTC.

In its sample, this clone was seen a few times. This chain joins TRBV19 and TRBJ2-1; D gene unclear. This CDR3 is built from 12 residues. The germline CDR1 and CDR2 sequences are LNHDA and SQIVND (reference sequence). V dropped 3 bases and J dropped 8 bases, with 8 bases sitting between them. The CDR3 nucleotides read TGTGCCAGTAGTATGCAGCTGCATGAGCAGTTCTTC. Encoded protein: CASSMQLHEQFF.

This sequence joins TRBV13 and TRBJ1-2; TRBD1 agrees at 9 bases. The junction had 11 bases not matched to a gene; V was cut back by 5 bases and J by 4 bases. This CDR3 spans 16 amino acids. Germline loops: CDR1 PRHDT, CDR2 FYEKMQ (reference sequence). Here the CDR3 DNA reads TGTGCCAGCAGCCAAGAGGACAGGGGATGGGCCTATGGCTACACCTTC. Its protein product is CASSQEDRGWAYGYTF.

The gene calls are TRBV28 and TRBJ2-2, with 8 bases fitting TRBD1. Germline values: CDR1 MDHEN, CDR2 SYDVKM. The CDR3 totals 16 residues. Unmatched junction bases numbered 12, after V lost 4 bases and J lost 8 bases. The CDR3 nucleotides read TGTGCCAGCAGTTGGCGCCTCGACAGGGGCGGGGGGGAGCTGTTTTTT. It codes for CASSWRLDRGGGELFF.

This chain joins TRBV18 and TRBJ2-5; D might be TRBD1 (6 bases). V lost 3 bases and J lost 2, with 13 bases in between. The CDR3 consists of 15 residues. Germline-derived CDR1 and CDR2 are KGHSH and LQKENI. CDR3 DNA sequence: TGTGCCAGCTCACCTCTGGGGACATGGCAAGAGACCCAGTACTTC. This encodes CASSPLGTWQETQYF.

The J gene is TRBJ1-1, the V gene TRBV6-5; D not resolved. Looked up from germline, CDR1 is MNHEY and CDR2 is SVGAGI. V dropped 2 bases and J dropped 4 bases, with 14 bases sitting between them. The CDR3 spans 15 residues. CDR3 coding DNA: TGTGCCAGCAGTTACCCGGGTGGTCGGGGCACTGAAGCTTTCTTT. Its protein product is CASSYPGGRGTEAFF.

Regarding this clone: The junction departs from the called germline gene at one end, perhaps through a read error. The chain couples TRBV25-1 to TRBJ2-2, with TRBD2 as a possible D gene (6 bases). The CDR3 has 15 amino acids. CDR1 and CDR2 from the germline V gene are MGHDK and SYGVNS. CDR3 amino acids: CASSRKEGITGELFF. The CDR3 nucleotides read TGTGCTAGCAGCCGGAAGGAGGGGATAACCGGGGAGCTGTTTTTT.

This clone was seen just once. The V call is TRBV9, the J call TRBJ2-5; D is possibly TRBD1 (7 bases). Germline V gene data show CDR1 as SGDLS and CDR2 as YYNGEE. V lost 4 bases to trimming and J lost 2 bases, with 18 bases between them. The CDR3 length is 16 residues. CDR3 DNA: TGTGCCAGCAGCCCACGACTCAGGGGGGATCAAGAGACCCAGTACTTC. Translation gives CASSPRLRGDQETQYF.

The V call is TRBV10-3, the J call TRBJ2-7; 9 bases map to TRBD2. V dropped 4 bases and J dropped 0; count of bases not matched to a gene: 7. The germline gives CDR1 ENHRY, CDR2 SYGVKD. The CDR3 sequence is 16 residues long. The CDR3, as DNA: TGTGCCATCAGTGGGGGGTTAGCGGGAGTCTCCTACGAGCAGTACTTC. This codes for CAISGGLAGVSYEQYF.

Comment on this clone: Other DNA sequences within the sample encode an identical CDR3. For the CDR3, the DNA is TGTGCCAGCAGTTTTGAGGGGTCCAATTCACCCCTCCACTTT. This gives the protein CASSFEGSNSPLHF. The genes are TRBV28 and TRBJ1-6; a possible D gene is TRBD1 (5 bases). The CDR3 extends over 14 amino acids. V lost 3 bases, J lost 7 bases, and 10 bases lay in between. Germline values: CDR1 MDHEN, CDR2 SYDVKM.

This clone was seen only once. Other DNA sequences of this sample code for an identical CDR3. The chain combines TRBV7-6 with TRBJ2-3; 10 bases are shared with TRBD1. This CDR3 is 15 amino acids long. Trimming cost V 6 bases and J 1 base; bases outside gene matches: 4. The germline CDR1 and CDR2 sequences are SGHVS and FNYEAQ. For the CDR3, the DNA is TGTGCCAGCAGTACAGGGACAGGGGGCACAGATACGCAGTATTTT. Translation gives CASSTGTGGTDTQYF. The variable domain in full, with the rest retrieved from reference TRBV7-6 and TRBJ2-3, is GAGVSQSPRYKVTKRGQDVALRCDPISGHVSLYWYRQALGQGPEFLTYFNYEAQQDKSGLPNDRFSAERPEGSISTLTIQRTEQRDSAMYRCASSTGTGGTDTQYFGPGTRLTVL.

This chain uses TRBV4-3 with TRBJ2-5; D is ambiguous. The germline V gene encodes CDR1 LGHNA and CDR2 YSLEER. Trimming stripped 2 bases from V and 4 bases from J, with 14 bases between. The CDR3 covers 15 residues. The CDR3: CASSQLLASGETQYF. The CDR3 DNA reads as TGCGCCAGCAGCCAACTTCTCGCTTCAGGAGAGACCCAGTACTTC.